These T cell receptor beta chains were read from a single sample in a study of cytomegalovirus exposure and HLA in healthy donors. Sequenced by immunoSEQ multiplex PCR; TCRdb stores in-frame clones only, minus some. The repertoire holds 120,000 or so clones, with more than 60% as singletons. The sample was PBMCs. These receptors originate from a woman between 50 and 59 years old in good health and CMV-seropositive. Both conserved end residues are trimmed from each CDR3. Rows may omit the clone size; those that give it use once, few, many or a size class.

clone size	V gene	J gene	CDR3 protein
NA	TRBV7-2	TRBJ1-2	ASSLERRDGYT
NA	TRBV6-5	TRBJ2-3	ASRGQGRTDTQY
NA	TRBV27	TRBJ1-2	ASSPGGIYGYT
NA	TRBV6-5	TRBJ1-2	ASSSQGLIYGYT
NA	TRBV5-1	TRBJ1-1	ASSLVFGLNTEAF
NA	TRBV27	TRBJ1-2	ASRGQGASGYT
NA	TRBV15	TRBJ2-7	ATSPRGGYEQY
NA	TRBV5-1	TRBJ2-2	ASMPPGLAGNTGELF
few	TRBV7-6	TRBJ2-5	ASSLIAEETQY
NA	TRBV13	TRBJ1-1	ASSLGHKPLRAF
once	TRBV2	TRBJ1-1	ASFRESGTEAF
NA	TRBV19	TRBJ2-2	ASSTLSGLTGELF
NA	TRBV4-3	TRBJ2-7	ASSQDAGEVDEQY
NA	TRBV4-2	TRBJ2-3	ASSQAGRSSTDTQY
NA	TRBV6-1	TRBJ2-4	ASSEAAGLVRNIQY
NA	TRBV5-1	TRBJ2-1	ASSLGLALHNEQF
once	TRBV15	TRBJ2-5	ATSRDLETQY
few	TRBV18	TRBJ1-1	ASSPPDGIEAF
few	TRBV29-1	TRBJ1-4	SVLVQGGEKLF
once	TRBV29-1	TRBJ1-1	SVVGAGRNTEAF
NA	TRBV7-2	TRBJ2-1	ASSLPTTSGNEQF
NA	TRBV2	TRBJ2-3	ASSPRLASDTQY
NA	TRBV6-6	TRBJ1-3	AIYSTHDRSGNTIY
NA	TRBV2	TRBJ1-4	ASSEKGQGEKLF
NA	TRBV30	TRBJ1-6	AWSVLENSPLH
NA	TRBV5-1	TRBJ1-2	ASSPGDVESQGYT
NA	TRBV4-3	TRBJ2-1	ASSQEWPENHNEQF
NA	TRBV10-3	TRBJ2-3	AIHAGQGTDTQY
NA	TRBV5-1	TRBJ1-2	ASSLERTGVGYT
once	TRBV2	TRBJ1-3	ASSGQGGGNTIY
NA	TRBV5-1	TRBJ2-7	ASSPAAGTGKGEQY
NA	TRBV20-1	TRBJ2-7	SAPRSYEQY
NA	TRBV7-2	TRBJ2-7	ASSLAWTKGLADKYEQY
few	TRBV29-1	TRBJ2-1	SVISSEAGAYNEQF
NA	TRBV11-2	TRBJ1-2	ASSSYGGYT
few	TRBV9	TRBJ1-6	ASSARDRQNSPLH
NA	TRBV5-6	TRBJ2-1	ASSLFPGYVSYNEQF